This T cell receptor (beta chain) was captured in a study of T cells in Graves' hyperthyroidism and ophthalmopathy. Amplified regions were TCR beta CDR3 sequences from RNA transcripts. Carried out on the TCR CDR3, a first-round RT-PCR used the HTBI primer set. One entry per CDR3 protein, called by TCRdb with MiXCR from the multiplex PCR reads. Counted here are roughly 640,000 distinct CDR3 sequences, roughly 15% occurring once; the ten biggest clones make up roughly 3.3%. Study outcomes and limitations: Among clonotypes expanded in thyroid above 0.001, most were also found in blood.

This CDR3 spans 15 amino acids. The germline V and J ends were trimmed by 4 bases and 3 bases, with 12 bases remaining between them. Germline V gives CDR1 MGHRA, CDR2 YSYEKL. Uncontrolled infection, other autoimmune disease, pregnancy or lactation led to exclusion. Regarding this clonotype: Its antigen is not known.

The V gene is TRBV4-1, the J gene TRBJ2-2; D might be TRBD1 (5 bases). The sequencing sample was made of blood. The TCR originated in a woman aged 40 to 50 with Graves' ophthalmopathy. DNA for the CDR3: TGCGCCAGCAGCCTCAGACAGCCAGACACCGGGGAGCTGTTTTTT. This sequence encodes CASSLRQPDTGELFF.